This TCR beta chain appears in the sequencing data of a study of T-cell memory formation after mild COVID-19. Trimming pared 3 bases from V and 8 bases from J, leaving 16 bases between. Per the germline V gene, CDR1 is KGHDR and CDR2 is SFDVKD. CDR3 length: 15 residues. MiXCR was run by TCRdb on the 5' RACE reads, yielding one entry per CDR3 protein. The sample yields approximately 250,000 distinct CDR3 sequences, about 16% seen once. V and J are TRBV24-1 and TRBJ1-5, with a tentative D call TRBD1 (6 bases). Sequencing used PBMCs or a T cell subset sorted from them (not recorded which). The source is an adult woman who had mild COVID-19 (a few samples of this study predate the infection). Cell type and time point are not known. CDR3 nucleotide sequence: TGTGCCACCAGTGATCACAGGGAGTTGCATGAGCCCCAGCATTTT. It yields the protein CATSDHRELHEPQHF.